Listed here are 22 T cell receptor beta chains from one sample, sequenced in a study of shared clonotypes between healthy human individuals. It was CD45RO-negative cells, positively selected for CCR7, that made up naive CD8 cells, with terminally differentiated effector memory CD45RA+ cells excluded. Data came from immunoSEQ multiplex PCR; TCRdb stores just in-frame clones and leaves some out. The data contain about 2 million clones, less than 95% of them seen just once; the ten biggest clones take up 0.9% to 1.5%. Sequenced material: naive CD8+ T cells sorted from blood. The receptors here all came from a man younger than 35 in good health.

The rearrangement links TRBV7-8 to TRBJ2-7; D is possibly TRBD2 (6 bases). The CDR3 spans 13 residues. Per the germline V gene, CDR1 is SGHVS and CDR2 is FQNEAQ. V lost 1 base to trimming and J lost 7 bases, with 11 bases between them. The CDR3 loop reads CASSLVRAGEQYF. DNA of the CDR3: TGTGCCAGCAGCTTAGTTCGGGCGGGGGAGCAGTACTTC.

The gene calls are TRBV27 and TRBJ2-1; D not certain. The CDR3 runs to 12 residues. V was pared by 6 bases and J by 4 bases, with 7 bases between. Germline loops: CDR1 MNHEY, CDR2 SMNVEV (reference sequence). In DNA, the CDR3 is TGTGCCAGCAGCGACGGGTACAATGAGCAGTTCTTC. Amino acid sequence: CASSDGYNEQFF.

In its sample, this clone was seen once. The CDR3 reads CASSLGGQSESFF. DNA for the CDR3: TGTGCCAGCAGCTTGGGTGGACAGTCCGAATCTTTCTTT. This chain links TRBV5-6 with TRBJ1-1; maybe TRBD1 (6 bases). From germline, CDR1 is SGHDT and CDR2 YYEEEE. CDR3 length: 13 residues. Trimming removed 0 bases from V and 12 bases from J, with 15 bases in between.

This clone has only a few counts. Other DNA sequences in the same sample also yield this CDR3. V is TRBV7-9 and J is TRBJ2-2; D is undetermined. The CDR3 sequence is 12 residues long. V lost 4 bases and J 3 bases, leaving 3 bases between the germline ends. Looked up from germline, CDR1 is SEHNR and CDR2 is FQNEAQ (reference sequence). The CDR3 nucleotides are TGTGCCAGCAGCTCCGACACCGGGGAGCTGTTTTTT. This codes for CASSSDTGELFF.

This clone has a single count. The genes are TRBV27 and TRBJ2-3; D remains ambiguous. The V gene's germline CDR1 is MNHEY and CDR2 SMNVEV (reference sequence). The V and J ends lost 8 bases and 4 bases respectively, with 10 bases between them. The length of the CDR3 is 12 residues. This CDR3 reads CASGLGADTQYF. The DNA of the CDR3 is TGTGCCAGCGGCCTTGGAGCAGATACGCAGTATTTT.

This sequence joins TRBV7-6 and TRBJ2-6; D is possibly TRBD1 or TRBD2 (5 bases each). The CDR3 is 17 residues long. With 2 bases removed from V and 3 bases from J, the gap between germline ends came to 14 bases. The germline gives CDR1 SGHVS, CDR2 FNYEAQ. CDR3 DNA sequence: TGTGCCAGCAGCTTAACGGGACCTGTTGGTGGGGCCAACGTCCTGACTTTC. The encoded protein is CASSLTGPVGGANVLTF. The full variable domain, completed using reference TRBV7-6 and TRBJ2-6, is GAGVSQSPRYKVTKRGQDVALRCDPISGHVSLYWYRQALGQGPEFLTYFNYEAQQDKSGLPNDRFSAERPEGSISTLTIQRTEQRDSAMYRCASSLTGPVGGANVLTFGAGSRLTVL.

The DNA for the CDR3 is TGTGCCAGCAGTCCGGGCTACCACATCCAGTATTTT. Translation: CASSPGYHIQYF. The genes are TRBV28 and TRBJ2-3; D gene uncertain. V gave up 5 bases and J gave up 12 bases, with 15 bases separating them. Germline V gives CDR1 MDHEN, CDR2 SYDVKM. CDR3 length: 12 amino acids.

CDR3 in amino acids: CSVEDPSRSDTEAFF. CDR3 DNA: TGCAGCGTTGAAGATCCGTCCAGGTCGGATACTGAAGCTTTCTTT. J is TRBJ1-1 and V is TRBV29-1; no reliable D call. Germline lookup yields CDR1 SQVTM and CDR2 ANQGSEA. V was cut by 0 bases and J by 5 bases, with 16 bases left in between. The CDR3 sequence is 15 residues long.

V gene TRBV30 combines with J gene TRBJ1-1; TRBD1 agrees at 8 bases. V trimming: 5 bases; J trimming: 5 bases; junction bases outside the gene matches: 4. Germline V gene lookup returns CDR1 GTSNPN and CDR2 SVGIG (reference sequence). The CDR3 is 12 amino acids. CDR3 DNA sequence: TGTGCCTGGGTACAGGGGGGAACTGAAGCTTTCTTT. Residues: CAWVQGGTEAFF.

V and J are TRBV27 and TRBJ2-3; the D gene is possibly TRBD1 (7 bases). The germline V and J ends were trimmed by 2 bases and 2 bases, with 14 bases remaining between them. The CDR3 is 16 amino acids. Germline V gives CDR1 MNHEY, CDR2 SMNVEV (reference sequence). CDR3 amino acids: CASSLMAGGSTDTQYF. In DNA, the CDR3 is TGTGCCAGCAGTTTAATGGCAGGGGGGTCCACAGATACGCAGTATTTT.

V gene TRBV30 combines with J gene TRBJ1-5; D not resolved. The CDR3 runs 15 residues. Trimming removed 0 bases from V and 3 bases from J, with 12 bases in between. Germline V CDR1 and CDR2: GTSNPN, SVGIG (reference sequence). The CDR3 bases are TGTGCCTGGAGTGTATCAGGCGCCTTCAATCAGCCCCAGCATTTT. As protein: CAWSVSGAFNQPQHF.

With regard to this clone: In the same sample, other DNA sequences code for this CDR3. The genes are TRBV27 and TRBJ2-7; D might be TRBD1 or TRBD2, each matching 5 bases. This CDR3 spans 13 amino acids. With 5 bases removed from V and 3 bases from J, the gap between germline ends came to 11 bases. Germline lookup yields CDR1 MNHEY and CDR2 SMNVEV (reference sequence). Written as DNA, the CDR3 is TGTGCCAGCAGTCCCGGGACGCACTACGAGCAGTACTTC. Translation gives CASSPGTHYEQYF.

The chain uses TRBV27 and TRBJ2-3; 7 nucleotides line up with TRBD1. Germline V gene lookup returns CDR1 MNHEY and CDR2 SMNVEV (reference sequence). Trimming took 7 bases from V and 6 from J; bases not matched to a gene: 22. This CDR3 has 18 residues. The CDR3 reads CASTWDSERAQPTDTQYF. CDR3 nucleotide sequence: TGTGCCAGCACTTGGGACAGCGAAAGGGCTCAACCCACGGATACGCAGTATTTT.

In the case of this clone: This CDR3 is also generated by other DNA sequences in the sample. The chain uses TRBV6-5 and TRBJ2-3; the D is unclear. CDR1 and CDR2 from the germline V gene are MNHEY and SVGAGI. The CDR3 is made up of 15 amino acids. V lost 2 bases and J 1 base, leaving 10 bases between the germline ends. This chain's CDR3 is CASSYLGGGTDTQYF. The CDR3 DNA is TGTGCCAGCAGTTACCTCGGTGGAGGCACAGATACGCAGTATTTT.

The chain carries TRBV27 and TRBJ1-5, with TRBD1 identical over 9 bases. The CDR3 has 13 amino acids. The germline gives CDR1 MNHEY, CDR2 SMNVEV (reference sequence). The CDR3: CGTGGQGLQPQHF. Here the CDR3 DNA reads TGTGGCACAGGAGGACAGGGGTTACAGCCCCAGCATTTT.

This chain connects TRBV4-1 to TRBJ2-6, with D hard to call. The CDR3 runs to 16 residues. V lost 1 base and J lost 0, with 7 bases in between. Germline assignment: CDR1 MGHRA and CDR2 YSYEKL. In DNA, the CDR3 is TGCGCCAGCAGCCAAGTCCATTTCTCTGGGGCCAACGTCCTGACTTTC. The encoded protein is CASSQVHFSGANVLTF.

V gene TRBV4-1 combines with J gene TRBJ2-1; TRBD1 aligns across 7 bases. Germline V gene sequence: CDR1 MGHRA, CDR2 YSYEKL. The CDR3 consists of 14 residues. V was clipped by 3 bases and J by 6 bases; unmatched bases: 5. The CDR3 region is CASSHRTGPNEQFF. The CDR3 DNA follows: TGCGCCAGCAGCCACCGGACAGGCCCCAATGAGCAGTTCTTC.

The chain recombines TRBV30 with TRBJ1-1, with D uncertain. With 0 bases removed from V and 2 bases from J, the gap between germline ends came to 16 bases. Per germline, CDR1 GTSNPN and CDR2 SVGIG (reference sequence). CDR3 length: 16 residues. CDR3 residues: CAWSVRGVWGNTEAFF. DNA of the CDR3: TGTGCCTGGAGTGTACGCGGGGTATGGGGTAACACTGAAGCTTTCTTT. Complete variable domain (other parts from reference TRBV30 and TRBJ1-1): SQTIHQWPATLVQPVGSPLSLECTVEGTSNPNLYWYRQAAGRGLQLLFYSVGIGQISSEVPQNLSASRPQDRQFILSSKKLLLSDSGFYLCAWSVRGVWGNTEAFFGQGTRLTVV.

V is TRBV7-9 and J is TRBJ2-7; TRBD2 aligns across 8 bases. Germline V CDR1 and CDR2: SEHNR, FQNEAQ (reference sequence). The CDR3 totals 14 residues. V lost 11 bases and J lost 1; bases outside the gene matches: 10. CDR3 sequence: CAVVSGGLSYEQYF. In DNA form, the CDR3 reads TGTGCCGTCGTGAGCGGGGGTCTATCCTACGAGCAGTACTTC.

V usage is TRBV27 and J usage is TRBJ2-7, with 10 bases fitting TRBD2. This CDR3 comprises 16 residues. CDR1 and CDR2 from the germline V gene are MNHEY and SMNVEV (reference sequence). V lost 7 bases, J lost 4 bases, and 13 bases stayed unmatched. This CDR3 reads CASTGGASGSSYEQYF. CDR3 in DNA: TGTGCCAGCACCGGAGGGGCTAGCGGGAGTTCTTACGAGCAGTACTTC.

The chain employs TRBV5-1 and TRBJ2-7; 7 bases are a match to TRBD1. This CDR3 is built from 12 residues. V shed 5 bases, J shed 3 bases, and the junction held 2 bases outside the gene matches. Germline CDR1 SGHRS, CDR2 YFSETQ. This chain's CDR3 is CASRDRYYEQYF. In nucleotides, the CDR3 is TGCGCCAGCAGGGACAGGTACTACGAGCAGTACTTC.

About this clone: Other DNA sequences in this specimen translate into the identical CDR3. The V call is TRBV5-6, the J call TRBJ2-1; 13 bases agree with TRBD2. The germline V gene has CDR1 SGHDT and CDR2 YYEEEE. This CDR3 region has 16 residues. V was pared by 3 bases and J by 4 bases, with 4 bases of the junction left unmatched. The CDR3 DNA is TGTGCCAGCAGCTCTCCGGGACTAGCGGGGTACAATGAGCAGTTCTTC. Amino acids: CASSSPGLAGYNEQFF. The full variable domain, its missing parts supplied by reference TRBV5-6 and TRBJ2-1, is DAGVTQSPTHLIKTRGQQVTLRCSPKSGHDTVSWYQQALGQGPQFIFQYYEEEERQRGNFPDRFSGHQFPNYSSELNVNALLLGDSALYLCASSSPGLAGYNEQFFGPGTRLTVL.